This passage covers 21 T cell receptor beta chains from one sample sequenced in a study of blood T cells in healthy people across ages. The authors ran a second PCR of about 6 to 12 cycles using a sample-barcoded 5' primer and a J-beta primer mix. TCRdb re-called the 5' RACE reads with MiXCR, one entry per CDR3 protein. Altogether 600,000 or so distinct CDR3 sequences are present, 25% to 35% being singletons, with the ten largest covering approximately 15%. Material: blood. The receptors were sampled from an elderly woman in good health.

This clonotype was seen at least ten times. This chain joins TRBV7-9 and TRBJ2-6, with D possibly matching TRBD1 (7 bases). The germline V gene encodes CDR1 SEHNR and CDR2 FQNEAQ (reference sequence). The CDR3 sequence is 16 residues long. The V gene lost 2 bases and the J gene lost 2 bases, with 10 bases spanning the gap. The CDR3 DNA sequence: TGTGCCAGCAGCTTACAGGGGGGAGCTGGGGCCAACGTCCTGACTTTC. Residues: CASSLQGGAGANVLTF.

Many counts were recorded for this clonotype. This chain links TRBV29-1 with TRBJ2-1; no clear D. V dropped 7 bases and J dropped 13 bases, with 17 bases sitting between them. From germline, CDR1 is SQVTM and CDR2 ANQGSEA. This CDR3 has 11 residues. CDR3 in amino acids: CSASTSKAQFF. The CDR3 DNA follows: TGCAGCGCTTCCACCAGCAAAGCCCAGTTCTTC.

Turning to this clonotype: Possible read error: a much larger clone is one base away. The chain is built from TRBV5-1 and TRBJ1-2; D is undetermined. Germline V CDR1 and CDR2: SGHRS, YFSETQ. This CDR3 is built from 13 residues. The CDR3, as DNA: TGCGCCAGCAGCTTGGATTCAAGTTATGGCTGCACCTTC. Protein product: CASSLDSSYGCTF.

Regarding this clonotype: This may be a read error: a much more frequent sequence differs by one nucleotide. V is TRBV3-1 and J is TRBJ2-5; D uncertain. The CDR3 extends over 12 amino acids. V lost 6 bases and J lost 11, with 16 bases in between. CDR1 and CDR2 (germline): LGHDT, YNNKEL (reference sequence). CDR3 DNA: TGTGCCAGCAGGCGACCAACGGGTGAGCAGTACTTC. Its protein product is CASRRPTGEQYF.

This clonotype was detected a few times. V gene TRBV19 combines with J gene TRBJ1-1; 9 positions agree with TRBD1. With 5 bases clipped from V and 3 bases from J, the junction kept 4 bases outside the gene matches. Germline V gives CDR1 LNHDA, CDR2 SQIVND (reference sequence). The CDR3 consists of 14 residues. The CDR3 nucleotides read TGTGCCAGTAGTCCCGGGACAGGGTACACTGAAGCTTTCTTT. Protein product: CASSPGTGYTEAFF.

This clonotype showed up many times. The V gene is TRBV20-1, the J gene TRBJ1-2; 9 bases line up with TRBD1. V shed 0 bases and J 4 bases; nucleotides not matched to a gene: 3. Germline CDR1 is DFQATT and CDR2 is SNEGSKA (reference sequence). The CDR3 extends over 14 amino acids. Here the CDR3 reads CSAREWDRVYGYTF. The DNA of the CDR3 is TGCAGTGCTAGAGAGTGGGACAGGGTCTATGGCTACACCTTC.

This clonotype was picked up a small number of times. V and J are TRBV7-9 and TRBJ1-6; D is ambiguous. Germline V lookup: CDR1 SEHNR, CDR2 FQNEAQ (reference sequence). The CDR3 contains 13 residues. Trimming removed 5 bases at V and 8 bases at J, with 10 bases between. The CDR3 coding sequence is TGTGCCAGCAGCCGGGGTGCAGATTCACCCCTCCACTTT. Protein: CASSRGADSPLHF.

In its sample, this clonotype was seen many times. The junction departs from germline at one end; a sequencing error may be responsible. V and J are TRBV9 and TRBJ2-7; TRBD1 aligns across 7 bases. CDR3 length: 14 residues. Germline V gene data show CDR1 as SGDLS and CDR2 as YYNGEE. The CDR3: CASSVGGSSYEQYF. DNA of the CDR3: TGTGCCAGCAGTGTAGGGGGCTCCTCCTACGAGCAGTACTTC.

Comment on this clonotype: This may stem from a read error, because a much larger clone lies one nucleotide away. The chain uses TRBV25-1 and TRBJ2-4, with TRBD2 as a possible D gene (5 bases). The J call may be wrong; the DNA end is better matched by TRBJ2-7. This CDR3 is 13 amino acids long. The germline gives CDR1 MGHDK, CDR2 SYGVNS. CDR3 sequence (DNA): TGTGCCAGCAGTGTATGGAGGACTCACGAGCAGTACTTC. This gives the protein CASSVWRTHEQYF.

This clonotype has just a few counts. A read error is possible here, since a much larger clone lies one base away. The chain links TRBV10-3 to TRBJ1-4; D gene ambiguous. The germline gives CDR1 ENHRY, CDR2 SYGVKD. The CDR3 covers 12 residues. The CDR3 region has the DNA TGTGCCATCACTGACCGGGGTGAAAAACCGTTTTTT. Translated, it gives CAITDRGEKPFF.

Ten or more counts support this clonotype. V gene TRBV21-1 combines with J gene TRBJ2-4; the table's D call TRBD1 went unverified against the DNA. TRBV21-1 has pseudogene status. This CDR3 is built from 15 residues. In DNA, the CDR3 is TGTGCCAGCAGCTCCCCCCTGGGGCGATTGTTGATTCAGTACTTC. This codes for CASSSPLGRLLIQYF.

This clonotype was detected many times. This sequence joins TRBV7-8 and TRBJ2-5; 8 nucleotides agree with TRBD1. Germline CDR1 SGHVS, CDR2 FQNEAQ. CDR3 length equals 14 residues. V lost 0 bases and J lost 5; bases outside the gene matches: 2. The CDR3 here is CASSLADRAETQYF. The DNA of the CDR3 is TGTGCCAGCAGCTTAGCGGACAGGGCTGAGACCCAGTACTTC. The full variable domain, its missing parts supplied by reference TRBV7-8 and TRBJ2-5, is GAGVSQSPRYKVAKRGQDVALRCDPISGHVSLFWYQQALGQGPEFLTYFQNEAQLDKSGLPSDRFFAERPEGSVSTLKIQRTQQEDSAVYLCASSLADRAETQYFGPGTRLLVL.

The chain combines TRBV28 with TRBJ1-6; D remains unclear. The CDR3 covers 15 residues. V was trimmed by 10 bases and J by 3 bases, leaving 16 bases between them. Looked up from germline, CDR1 is MDHEN and CDR2 is SYDVKM. The CDR3: CAIQGERLYNSPLHF. The DNA of the CDR3 is TGTGCCATCCAAGGAGAGAGGCTCTATAATTCACCCCTCCACTTT. Drawing the rest from reference TRBV28 and TRBJ1-6, the complete variable domain is DVKVTQSSRYLVKRTGEKVFLECVQDMDHENMFWYRQDPGLGLRLIYFSYDVKMKEKGDIPEGYSVSREKKERFSLILESASTNQTSMYLCAIQGERLYNSPLHFGNGTRLTVT.

This clonotype was observed at least ten times. This rearrangement joins TRBV6-6 to TRBJ2-3; TRBD1 might be the D (6 bases). This CDR3 has 13 residues. From germline, CDR1 is MNHNY and CDR2 SVGAGI (reference sequence). V shed 2 bases and J shed 6 bases, with 9 bases lying between them. This CDR3 reads CASSYRQDDTQYF. DNA of the CDR3: TGTGCCAGCAGTTACCGACAGGACGATACGCAGTATTTT.

J is TRBJ1-2 and V is TRBV7-2; D perhaps matches TRBD1 (5 bases). Germline loops: CDR1 SGHTA, CDR2 FQGNSA. The CDR3 is 14 amino acids. Trimming removed 1 base at V and 2 bases at J, with 8 bases between. The CDR3 is CASSLVAGNYGYTF. The CDR3 region has the DNA TGTGCCAGCAGCTTAGTGGCAGGGAACTATGGCTACACCTTC. Full variable domain (remainder filled in from reference TRBV7-2 and TRBJ1-2): GAGVSQSPSNKVTEKGKDVELRCDPISGHTALYWYRQSLGQGLEFLIYFQGNSAPDKSGLPSDRFSAERTGGSVSTLTIQRTQQEDSAVYLCASSLVAGNYGYTFGSGTRLTVV.

This clonotype was picked up many times. The rearrangement joins TRBV7-3 to TRBJ2-5, with 11 nucleotides matching TRBD1. The CDR3 runs to 14 residues. With 8 bases clipped from V and 2 bases from J, the junction kept 4 bases outside the gene matches. Germline values: CDR1 SGHTA, CDR2 FQGTGA. The CDR3 here is CASSGTGGQETQYF. CDR3 nucleotide sequence: TGTGCCAGCTCCGGGACAGGGGGTCAAGAGACCCAGTACTTC. The variable domain in full, completed from reference TRBV7-3 and TRBJ2-5, reads GAGVSQTPSNKVTEKGKYVELRCDPISGHTALYWYRQSLGQGPEFLIYFQGTGAADDSGLPNDRFFAVRPEGSVSTLKIQRTERGDSAVYLCASSGTGGQETQYFGPGTRLLVL.

This clonotype was seen a handful of times. The chain links TRBV7-8 to TRBJ1-3; TRBD1 might be the D (5 bases). Trimming removed 4 bases from V and 3 bases from J, with 10 bases in between. The CDR3 is 14 residues long. Germline CDR1 and CDR2: SGHVS and FQNEAQ. This CDR3 reads CASSYTRGGNTIYF. Written as DNA, the CDR3 is TGTGCCAGCAGCTACACAAGGGGTGGAAACACCATATATTTT.

This clonotype was seen more than once but under ten times. A read error may produce the germline difference seen at one junction end. The chain couples TRBV14 to TRBJ2-3, with TRBD2 matching 11 bases. Germline V CDR1 and CDR2: SGHDN, FVKESK. The CDR3 totals 17 residues. The CDR3 DNA is TGTGCTAGCAGCCAAGATCGGGCTAGCGGGGGGACAGATACGCAGTATTTT. Its protein product is CASSQDRASGGTDTQYF. Full variable domain (missing parts from reference TRBV14 and TRBJ2-3): EAGVTQFPSHSVIEKGQTVTLRCDPISGHDNLYWYRRVMGKEIKFLLHFVKESKQDESGMPNNRFLAERTGGTYSTLKVQPAELEDSGVYFCASSQDRASGGTDTQYFGPGTRLTVL.

This clonotype was counted a few times. The chain has TRBV28 and TRBJ2-1, with D tentatively TRBD1 or TRBD2 (5 bases each). Germline V CDR1 and CDR2: MDHEN, SYDVKM. This CDR3 is built from 15 residues. V lost 10 bases and J lost 2, with 18 bases in between. The DNA for the CDR3 is TGTGCCACCACCTTGAGGGGAATCCCCTACAATGAGCAGTTCTTC. Its translation: CATTLRGIPYNEQFF.

Note on this clonotype: A much larger clone differs from this one at a single base, so this may be a read error. The chain uses TRBV5-6 and TRBJ1-1; D is possibly TRBD1 (5 bases). Trimming shortened V by 5 bases and J by 1 base, and 12 bases separated the two germline ends. The CDR3 has 14 amino acids. CDR1 SGHDT and CDR2 YYEEEE come from the germline V gene. This chain's CDR3 is CASRPGPRNTEAFF. CDR3 DNA: TGTGCCAGCAGGCCGGGACCACGGAACACTGAAGCTTTCTTT.

This clonotype occurred a few times. A much larger clone is a single base away; this may be a read error. The rearrangement joins TRBV5-1 to TRBJ2-5; D not certain. The germline V gene has CDR1 SGHRS and CDR2 YFSETQ. The CDR3 is made up of 12 amino acids. CDR3 nucleotide sequence: TGCGACAGCAGCTGGTCCGTGGGGACCCAGTACTTC. This sequence encodes CDSSWSVGTQYF. Combining the CDR3 with reference TRBV5-1 and TRBJ2-5 gives the whole variable domain KAGVTQTPRYLIKTRGQQVTLSCSPISGHRSVSWYQQTPGQGLQFLFEYFSETQRNKGNFPGRFSGRQFSNSRSEMNVSTLELGDSALYLCDSSWSVGTQYFGPGTRLLVL.